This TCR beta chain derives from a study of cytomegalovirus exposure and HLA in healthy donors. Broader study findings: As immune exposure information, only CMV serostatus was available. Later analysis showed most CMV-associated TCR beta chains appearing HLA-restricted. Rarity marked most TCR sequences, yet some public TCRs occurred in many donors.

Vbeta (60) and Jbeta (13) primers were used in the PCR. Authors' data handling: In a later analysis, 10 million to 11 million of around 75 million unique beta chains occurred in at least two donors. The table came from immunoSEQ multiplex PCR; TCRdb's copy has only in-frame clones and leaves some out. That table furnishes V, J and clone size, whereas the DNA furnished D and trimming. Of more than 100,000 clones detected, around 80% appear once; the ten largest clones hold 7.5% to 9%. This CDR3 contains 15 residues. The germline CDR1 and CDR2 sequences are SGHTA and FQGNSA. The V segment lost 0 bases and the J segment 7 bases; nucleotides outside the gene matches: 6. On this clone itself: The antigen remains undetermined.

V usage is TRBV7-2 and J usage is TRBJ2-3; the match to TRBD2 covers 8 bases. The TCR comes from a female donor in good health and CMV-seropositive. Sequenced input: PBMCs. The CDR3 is CASSLAEGGGYTQYF. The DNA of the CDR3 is TGTGCCAGCAGCTTAGCGGAGGGCGGGGGGTATACGCAGTATTTT.